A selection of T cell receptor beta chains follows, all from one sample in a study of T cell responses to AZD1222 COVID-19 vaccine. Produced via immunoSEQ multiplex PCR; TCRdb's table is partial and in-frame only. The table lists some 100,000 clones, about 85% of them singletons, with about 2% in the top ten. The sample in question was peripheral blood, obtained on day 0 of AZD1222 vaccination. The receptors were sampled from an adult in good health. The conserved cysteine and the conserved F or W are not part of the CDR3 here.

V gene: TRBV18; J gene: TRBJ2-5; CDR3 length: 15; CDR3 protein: ASSPPAWDGWGETQY
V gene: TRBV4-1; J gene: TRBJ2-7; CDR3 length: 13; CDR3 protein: ASSHQGGYSYEQY
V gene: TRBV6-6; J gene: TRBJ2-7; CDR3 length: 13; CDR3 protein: ASSPLASRMGEQY
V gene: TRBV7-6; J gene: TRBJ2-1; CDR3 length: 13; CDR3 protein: ASSMTRTLYNEQF
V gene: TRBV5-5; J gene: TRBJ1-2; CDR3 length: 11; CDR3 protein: ASSLQGNYGYT
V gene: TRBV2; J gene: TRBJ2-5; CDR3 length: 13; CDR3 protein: ASSNRVFRQETQY
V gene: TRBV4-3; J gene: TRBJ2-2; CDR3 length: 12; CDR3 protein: ASSQQGFTGELF
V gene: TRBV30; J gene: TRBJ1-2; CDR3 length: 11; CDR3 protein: AWWGGANYGYT
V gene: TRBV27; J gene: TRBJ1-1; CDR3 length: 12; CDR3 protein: ASGGGGSNTEAF
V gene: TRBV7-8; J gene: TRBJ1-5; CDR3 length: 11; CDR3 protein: ASSLGGYQPQH
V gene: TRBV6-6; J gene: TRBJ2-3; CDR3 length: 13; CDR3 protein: ASSWEVGGTDTQY
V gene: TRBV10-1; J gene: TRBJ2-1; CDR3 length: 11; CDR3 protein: ASSGTSADEQF
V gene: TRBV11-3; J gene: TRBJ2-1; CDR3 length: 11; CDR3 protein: ASSPPPADEQF
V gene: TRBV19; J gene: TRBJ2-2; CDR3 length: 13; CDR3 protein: ASSSVRDGTGELF